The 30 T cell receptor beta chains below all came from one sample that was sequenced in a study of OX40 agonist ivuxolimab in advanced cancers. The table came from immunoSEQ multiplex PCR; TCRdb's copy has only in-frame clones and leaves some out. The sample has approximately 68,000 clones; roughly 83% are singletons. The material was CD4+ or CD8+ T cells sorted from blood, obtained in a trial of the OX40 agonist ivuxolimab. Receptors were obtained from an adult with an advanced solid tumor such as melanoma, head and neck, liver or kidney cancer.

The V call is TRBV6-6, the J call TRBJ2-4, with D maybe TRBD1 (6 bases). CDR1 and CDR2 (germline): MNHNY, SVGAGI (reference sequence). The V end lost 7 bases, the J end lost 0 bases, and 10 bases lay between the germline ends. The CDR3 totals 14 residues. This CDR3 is CASNLQGAKNIQYF. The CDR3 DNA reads TGTGCCAGCAATTTACAGGGAGCCAAAAACATTCAGTACTTC.

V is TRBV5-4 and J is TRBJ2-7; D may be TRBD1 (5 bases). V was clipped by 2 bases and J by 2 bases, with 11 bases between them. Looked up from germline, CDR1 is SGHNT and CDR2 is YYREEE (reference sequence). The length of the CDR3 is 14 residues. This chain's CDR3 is CASSFGQGPYEQYF. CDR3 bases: TGTGCCAGCAGCTTCGGCCAGGGTCCCTACGAGCAGTACTTC.

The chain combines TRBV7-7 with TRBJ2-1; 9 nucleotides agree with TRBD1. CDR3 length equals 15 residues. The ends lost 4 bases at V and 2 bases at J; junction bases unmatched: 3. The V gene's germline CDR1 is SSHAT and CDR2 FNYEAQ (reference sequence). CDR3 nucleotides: TGTGCCAGCAGCTCCGGGACAGGGACCTACAATGAGCAGTTCTTC. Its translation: CASSSGTGTYNEQFF.

CDR3: CASSLGTGGYEQFF. In DNA, the CDR3 is TGCGCCAGCAGCTTAGGGACAGGGGGTTATGAGCAGTTCTTC. The rearrangement uses TRBV5-1 and TRBJ2-1; 11 nucleotides agree with TRBD1. CDR1 and CDR2 (germline): SGHRS, YFSETQ. This CDR3 spans 14 amino acids. Germline trimming cut 2 bases from V and 8 bases from J; bases unmatched to any gene: 3. Variable domain in full (rest from reference TRBV5-1 and TRBJ2-1): KAGVTQTPRYLIKTRGQQVTLSCSPISGHRSVSWYQQTPGQGLQFLFEYFSETQRNKGNFPGRFSGRQFSNSRSEMNVSTLELGDSALYLCASSLGTGGYEQFFGPGTRLTVL.

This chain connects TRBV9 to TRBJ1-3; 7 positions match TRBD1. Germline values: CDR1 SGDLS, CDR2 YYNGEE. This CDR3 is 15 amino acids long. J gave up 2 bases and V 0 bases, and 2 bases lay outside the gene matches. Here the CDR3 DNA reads TGTGCCAGCAGCGTAGGACAGGGCCCTGGAAACACCATATATTTT. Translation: CASSVGQGPGNTIYF. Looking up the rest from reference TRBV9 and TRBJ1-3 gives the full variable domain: DSGVTQTPKHLITATGQRVTLRCSPRSGDLSVYWYQQSLDQGLQFLIQYYNGEERAKGNILERFSAQQFPDLHSELNLSSLELGDSALYFCASSVGQGPGNTIYFGEGSWLTVV.

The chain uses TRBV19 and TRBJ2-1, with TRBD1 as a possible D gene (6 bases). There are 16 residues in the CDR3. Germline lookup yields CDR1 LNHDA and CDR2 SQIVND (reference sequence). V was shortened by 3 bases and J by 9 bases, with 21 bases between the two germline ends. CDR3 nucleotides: TGTGCCAGTAGTATCCGCCTTGTCCAGGGGCGCGGTGAGCAGTTCTTC. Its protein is CASSIRLVQGRGEQFF.

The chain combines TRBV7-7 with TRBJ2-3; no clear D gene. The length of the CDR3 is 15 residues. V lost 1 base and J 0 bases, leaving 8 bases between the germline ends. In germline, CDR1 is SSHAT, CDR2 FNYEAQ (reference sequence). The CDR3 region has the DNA TGTGCCAGCAGCTTAGACCCCTCTAGCACAGATACGCAGTATTTT. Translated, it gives CASSLDPSSTDTQYF.

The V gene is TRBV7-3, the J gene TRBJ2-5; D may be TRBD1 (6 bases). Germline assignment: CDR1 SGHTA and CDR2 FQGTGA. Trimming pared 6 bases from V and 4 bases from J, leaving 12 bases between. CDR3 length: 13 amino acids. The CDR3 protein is CASSEARGETQYF. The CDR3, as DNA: TGTGCCAGCAGTGAGGCCAGGGGAGAGACCCAGTACTTC. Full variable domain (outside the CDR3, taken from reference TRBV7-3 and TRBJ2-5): GAGVSQTPSNKVTEKGKYVELRCDPISGHTALYWYRQSLGQGPEFLIYFQGTGAADDSGLPNDRFFAVRPEGSVSTLKIQRTERGDSAVYLCASSEARGETQYFGPGTRLLVL.

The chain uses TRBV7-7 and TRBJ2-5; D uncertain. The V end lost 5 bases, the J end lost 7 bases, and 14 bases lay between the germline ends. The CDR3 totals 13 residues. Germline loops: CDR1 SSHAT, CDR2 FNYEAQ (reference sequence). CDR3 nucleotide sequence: TGTGCCAGCAGCGCGACACTTTCGGGGACCCAGTACTTC. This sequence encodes CASSATLSGTQYF.

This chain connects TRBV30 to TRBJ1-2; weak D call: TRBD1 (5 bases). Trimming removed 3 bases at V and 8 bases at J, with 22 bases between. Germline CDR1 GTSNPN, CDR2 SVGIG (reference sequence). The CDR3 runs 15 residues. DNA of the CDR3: TGTGCCTGGAGCAAGACACGGGACCCGGGGAAAGGCTACACCTTC. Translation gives CAWSKTRDPGKGYTF.

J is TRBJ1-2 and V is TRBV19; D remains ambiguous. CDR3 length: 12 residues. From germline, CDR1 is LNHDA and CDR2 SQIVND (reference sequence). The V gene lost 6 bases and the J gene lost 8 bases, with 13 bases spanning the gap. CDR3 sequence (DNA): TGTGCCAGTAGCGATGCCCCCCGCGGCTACACCTTC. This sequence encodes CASSDAPRGYTF.

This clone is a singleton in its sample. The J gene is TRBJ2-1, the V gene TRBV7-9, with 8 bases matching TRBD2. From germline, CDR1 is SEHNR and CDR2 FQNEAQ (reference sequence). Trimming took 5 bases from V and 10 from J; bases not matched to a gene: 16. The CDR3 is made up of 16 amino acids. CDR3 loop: CASSPGGAGAGKEQFF. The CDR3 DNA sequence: TGTGCCAGCAGCCCTGGAGGAGCGGGAGCCGGAAAGGAGCAGTTCTTC.

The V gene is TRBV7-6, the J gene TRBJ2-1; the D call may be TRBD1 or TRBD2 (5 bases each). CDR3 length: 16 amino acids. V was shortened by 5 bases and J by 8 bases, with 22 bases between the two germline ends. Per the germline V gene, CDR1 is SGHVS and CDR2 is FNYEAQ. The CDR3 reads CASSLRERSPWDEQFF. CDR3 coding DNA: TGTGCCAGCAGCCTCAGGGAGCGATCACCATGGGATGAGCAGTTCTTC.

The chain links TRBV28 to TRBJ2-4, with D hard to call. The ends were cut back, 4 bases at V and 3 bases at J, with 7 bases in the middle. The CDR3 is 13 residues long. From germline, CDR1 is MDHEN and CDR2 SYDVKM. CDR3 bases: TGTGCCAGCAGTTCAGCGTACAAAAACATTCAGTACTTC. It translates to CASSSAYKNIQYF.

The CDR3 loop reads CASSLEKIRAFF. CDR3 nucleotide sequence: TGTGCCAGCAGCTTGGAGAAGATTCGGGCTTTCTTT. The gene calls are TRBV5-5 and TRBJ1-1; D call uncertain. Per germline, CDR1 SGHKS and CDR2 YYEKEE (reference sequence). The CDR3 has 12 residues. V gave up 0 bases and J gave up 11 bases, with 11 bases separating them.

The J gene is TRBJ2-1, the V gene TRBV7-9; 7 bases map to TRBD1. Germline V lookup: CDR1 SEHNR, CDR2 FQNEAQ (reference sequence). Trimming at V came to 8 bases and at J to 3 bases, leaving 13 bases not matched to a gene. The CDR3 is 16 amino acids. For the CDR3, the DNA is TGTGCCAGCGGCCCCGCCCGACAGGGTAGCTACAATGAGCAGTTCTTC. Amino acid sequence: CASGPARQGSYNEQFF.

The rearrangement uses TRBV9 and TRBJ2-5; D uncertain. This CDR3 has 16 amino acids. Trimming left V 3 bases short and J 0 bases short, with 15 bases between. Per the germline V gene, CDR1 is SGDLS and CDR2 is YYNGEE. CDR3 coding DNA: TGTGCCAGCAGCGCCAACCCTTGGAACGACCAAGAGACCCAGTACTTC. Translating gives CASSANPWNDQETQYF. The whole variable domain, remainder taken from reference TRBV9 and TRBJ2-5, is DSGVTQTPKHLITATGQRVTLRCSPRSGDLSVYWYQQSLDQGLQFLIQYYNGEERAKGNILERFSAQQFPDLHSELNLSSLELGDSALYFCASSANPWNDQETQYFGPGTRLLVL.

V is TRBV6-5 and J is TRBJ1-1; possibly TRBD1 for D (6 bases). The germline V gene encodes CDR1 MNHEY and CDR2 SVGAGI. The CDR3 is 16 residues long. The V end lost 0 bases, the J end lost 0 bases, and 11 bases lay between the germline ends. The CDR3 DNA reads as TGTGCCAGCAGTTACTCCCAGGGGTTCATGAACACTGAAGCTTTCTTT. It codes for CASSYSQGFMNTEAFF.

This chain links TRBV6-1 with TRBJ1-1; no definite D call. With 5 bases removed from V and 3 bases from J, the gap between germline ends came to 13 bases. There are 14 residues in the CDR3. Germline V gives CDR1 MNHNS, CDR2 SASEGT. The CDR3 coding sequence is TGTGCCAGCAGTCCAAGATTATCCTACACTGAAGCTTTCTTT. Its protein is CASSPRLSYTEAFF.

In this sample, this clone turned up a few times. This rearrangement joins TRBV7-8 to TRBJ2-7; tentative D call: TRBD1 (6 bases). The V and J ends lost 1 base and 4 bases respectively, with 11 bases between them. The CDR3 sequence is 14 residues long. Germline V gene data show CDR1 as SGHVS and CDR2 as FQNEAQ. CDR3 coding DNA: TGTGCCAGCAGCTTAGGGTTGGGGGCATACGAGCAGTACTTC. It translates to CASSLGLGAYEQYF.

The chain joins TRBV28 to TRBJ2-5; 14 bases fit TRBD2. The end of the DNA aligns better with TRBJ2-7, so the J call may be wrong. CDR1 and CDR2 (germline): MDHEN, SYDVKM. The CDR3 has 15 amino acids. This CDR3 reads CASSGTSGSRYEQYF. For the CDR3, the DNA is TGTGCCAGCAGTGGGACTAGCGGGAGCCGCTACGAGCAGTACTTC.

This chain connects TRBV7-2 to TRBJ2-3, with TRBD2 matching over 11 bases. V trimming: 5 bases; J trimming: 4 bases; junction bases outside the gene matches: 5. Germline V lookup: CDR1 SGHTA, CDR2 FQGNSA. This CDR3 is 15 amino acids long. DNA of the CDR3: TGTGCCAGCAGCGCCCTAGCGGGGGGCGCAGATACGCAGTATTTT. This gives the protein CASSALAGGADTQYF.

This CDR3 reads CASSWGLEQYF. CDR3 nucleotides: TGTGCCAGCAGTTGGGGACTCGAGCAGTACTTC. This chain connects TRBV6-5 to TRBJ2-7, with D perhaps TRBD2 (6 bases). Deletions cut 4 bases from V and 6 bases from J, with 7 bases between. Germline lookup yields CDR1 MNHEY and CDR2 SVGAGI. CDR3 size: 11 residues.

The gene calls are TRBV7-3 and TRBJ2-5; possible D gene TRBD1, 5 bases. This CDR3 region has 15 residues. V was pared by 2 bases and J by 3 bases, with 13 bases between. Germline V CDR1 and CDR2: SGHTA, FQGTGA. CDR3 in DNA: TGTGCCAGCAGCTTAGTAGGGCAGGGCAAAGAGACCCAGTACTTC. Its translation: CASSLVGQGKETQYF. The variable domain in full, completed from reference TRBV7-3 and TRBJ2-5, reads GAGVSQTPSNKVTEKGKYVELRCDPISGHTALYWYRQSLGQGPEFLIYFQGTGAADDSGLPNDRFFAVRPEGSVSTLKIQRTERGDSAVYLCASSLVGQGKETQYFGPGTRLLVL.

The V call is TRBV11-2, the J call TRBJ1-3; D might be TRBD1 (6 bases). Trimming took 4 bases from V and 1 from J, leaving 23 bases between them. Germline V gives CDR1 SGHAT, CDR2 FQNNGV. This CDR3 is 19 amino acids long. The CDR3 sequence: CASSSLGGGGLTSGNTIYF. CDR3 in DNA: TGTGCCAGCAGCTCCCTAGGGGGAGGGGGATTAACGTCTGGAAACACCATATATTTT.

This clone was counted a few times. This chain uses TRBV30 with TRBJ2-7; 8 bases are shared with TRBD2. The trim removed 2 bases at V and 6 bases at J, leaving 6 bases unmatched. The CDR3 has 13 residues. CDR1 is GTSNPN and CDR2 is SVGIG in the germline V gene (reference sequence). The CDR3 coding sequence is TGTGCCTGGAGTCGAGGACTAGCTAGCGAGCAGTACTTC. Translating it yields CAWSRGLASEQYF.

CDR3 sequence: CATTVGGAIYEQYF. The DNA for the CDR3 is TGTGCCACCACGGTGGGCGGGGCTATCTACGAGCAGTACTTC. V gene TRBV7-2 combines with J gene TRBJ2-7; perhaps TRBD2 as D (6 bases). Germline V gives CDR1 SGHTA, CDR2 FQGNSA. The CDR3 runs to 14 residues. Trimming stripped 10 bases from V and 3 bases from J, with 19 bases between. Combining the CDR3 with reference TRBV7-2 and TRBJ2-7 gives the whole variable domain GAGVSQSPSNKVTEKGKDVELRCDPISGHTALYWYRQSLGQGLEFLIYFQGNSAPDKSGLPSDRFSAERTGGSVSTLTIQRTQQEDSAVYLCATTVGGAIYEQYFGPGTRLTVT.

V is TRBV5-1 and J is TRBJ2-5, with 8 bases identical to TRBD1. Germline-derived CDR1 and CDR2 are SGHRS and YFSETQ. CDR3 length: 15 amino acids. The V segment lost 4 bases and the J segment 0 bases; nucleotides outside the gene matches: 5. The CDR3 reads CASSNPTGDQETQYF. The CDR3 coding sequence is TGCGCCAGCAGCAACCCGACAGGGGACCAAGAGACCCAGTACTTC.

DNA of the CDR3: TGTGCCAGCAGCTTAGATCCTAGTCACAATGAGCAGTTCTTC. This gives the protein CASSLDPSHNEQFF. V usage is TRBV11-3 and J usage is TRBJ2-1; unclear D gene. This CDR3 has 14 residues. In germline, CDR1 is SGHNT, CDR2 YENEEA. The germline V and J ends were trimmed by 0 bases and 5 bases, with 8 bases remaining between them.

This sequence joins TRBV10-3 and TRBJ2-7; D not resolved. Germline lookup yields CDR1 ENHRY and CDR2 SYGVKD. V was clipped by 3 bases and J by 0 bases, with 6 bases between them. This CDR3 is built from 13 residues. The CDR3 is CAISDQASYEQYF. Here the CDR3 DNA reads TGTGCCATCAGTGACCAGGCCTCCTACGAGCAGTACTTC.